A single sample gave rise to the 9 T cell receptor beta chains below, sequenced in a study of cytomegalovirus exposure and HLA in healthy donors (TCRdb year 2017). Library method: the immunoSEQ multiplex PCR assay. The table comes from immuneACCESS by way of TCRdb, which keeps in-frame sequences with V and J called. Part of the clones is missing from these tables; in studies checked, under half for an unresolved V gene and the rest for unknown reasons. The sample table shows under 300,000 clones, and around 86% are seen once. Of the sample, about 1.2% is held by the ten largest clones. The source material was PBMCs. Receptors originate from a woman in her thirties in good health and CMV-seropositive.

Here the CDR3 DNA reads TGTGCCAGCAGCTGGATACAGGGCTTCCGCCAGCCCCAGCATTTT. Protein product: CASSWIQGFRQPQHF. The chain is built from TRBV5-8 and TRBJ1-5, with D perhaps TRBD1 (6 bases). Germline V lookup: CDR1 SGHTS, CDR2 YDEGEE. This CDR3 has 15 amino acids. The V gene lost 3 bases and the J gene lost 7 bases, with 17 bases spanning the gap.

The chain links TRBV15 to TRBJ2-7; D remains ambiguous. CDR1 and CDR2 (germline): LNHNV, YYDKDF (reference sequence). This CDR3 has 12 residues. The ends were cut back, 1 base at V and 4 bases at J, with 5 bases in the middle. The chain's CDR3 is CATSRGGYEQYF. The CDR3 region has the DNA TGTGCCACCAGCAGAGGCGGTTACGAGCAGTACTTC.

This chain connects TRBV18 to TRBJ2-7; 9 positions match TRBD2. The CDR3 is 15 residues long. Looked up from germline, CDR1 is KGHSH and CDR2 is LQKENI. The J segment lost 1 base and the V segment lost 4 bases, leaving 5 bases of the junction unmatched. The CDR3 DNA follows: TGTGCCAGCTCACAATATAGCGGGAGTTCCTACGAGCAGTACTTC. It translates to CASSQYSGSSYEQYF.

The V and J genes are TRBV6-1 and TRBJ1-1; the match to TRBD1 covers 8 bases. V lost 7 bases and J lost 11; bases outside the gene matches: 18. Germline loops: CDR1 MNHNS, CDR2 SASEGT. The CDR3 runs 15 residues. CDR3 nucleotides: TGTGCCAGCACTCGACTAGGGACAGGAAACCTGTGGGCTTTCTTT. The encoded protein is CASTRLGTGNLWAFF.

The rearrangement links TRBV7-8 to TRBJ1-5; a possible D gene is TRBD1 (5 bases). The CDR3 length is 15 residues. Germline values: CDR1 SGHVS, CDR2 FQNEAQ. The germline V and J ends were trimmed by 4 bases and 5 bases, with 15 bases remaining between them. CDR3 nucleotide sequence: TGTGCCAGCAGCTCGTCCGGCAGCAGGGATCAGCCCCAGCATTTT. Its translation is CASSSSGSRDQPQHF.

This clone has a single count. The V and J genes are TRBV28 and TRBJ2-4; D possibly corresponds to TRBD1 (6 bases). The CDR3 is 16 residues long. Trimming shortened V by 4 bases and J by 0 bases, and 13 bases separated the two germline ends. Germline V CDR1 and CDR2: MDHEN, SYDVKM. The CDR3 here is CASSSRQALAKNIQYF. CDR3 nucleotides: TGTGCCAGCAGTTCAAGACAGGCCCTAGCCAAAAACATTCAGTACTTC.

The chain uses TRBV5-1 and TRBJ2-1; D possibly corresponds to TRBD2 (5 bases). CDR1 and CDR2 from the germline V gene are SGHRS and YFSETQ. Trimming stripped 0 bases from V and 0 bases from J, with 7 bases between. This CDR3 spans 15 amino acids. The CDR3 sequence: CASSLGESSYNEQFF. The CDR3 coding sequence is TGCGCCAGCAGCTTGGGGGAGAGCTCCTACAATGAGCAGTTCTTC.

This clone was counted once. This chain connects TRBV27 to TRBJ1-1, with 7 bases identical to TRBD1. This CDR3 is built from 15 residues. The germline CDR1 and CDR2 sequences are MNHEY and SMNVEV (reference sequence). J gave up 0 bases and V 3 bases, and 4 bases lay outside the gene matches. CDR3 loop: CASSFGDRLNTEAFF. CDR3 DNA: TGTGCCAGCAGTTTTGGGGACAGATTGAACACTGAAGCTTTCTTT.

The rearrangement joins TRBV9 to TRBJ1-1, with 8 bases matching TRBD1. V was clipped by 3 bases and J by 1 base; unmatched bases: 11. The CDR3 contains 17 residues. Per the germline V gene, CDR1 is SGDLS and CDR2 is YYNGEE. Here the CDR3 reads CASSGQGRGRRNTEAFF. CDR3 DNA sequence: TGTGCCAGCAGCGGCCAGGGCAGGGGGCGAAGGAACACTGAAGCTTTCTTT.